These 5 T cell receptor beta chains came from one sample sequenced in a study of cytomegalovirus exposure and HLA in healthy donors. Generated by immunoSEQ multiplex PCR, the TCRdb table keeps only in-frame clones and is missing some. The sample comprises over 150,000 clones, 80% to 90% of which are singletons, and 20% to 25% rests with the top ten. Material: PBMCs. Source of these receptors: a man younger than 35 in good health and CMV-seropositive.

DNA of the CDR3: TGCGCCAGCAGCCAAAGGCCACTAGCGGGGGGGTCTAGCACAGATACGCAGTATTTT. The encoded protein is CASSQRPLAGGSSTDTQYF. This rearrangement joins TRBV4-3 to TRBJ2-3; 13 nucleotides line up with TRBD2. J lost 0 bases, V lost 2 bases, and 8 bases had no gene match. This CDR3 has 19 residues. The germline V gene encodes CDR1 LGHNA and CDR2 YSLEER.

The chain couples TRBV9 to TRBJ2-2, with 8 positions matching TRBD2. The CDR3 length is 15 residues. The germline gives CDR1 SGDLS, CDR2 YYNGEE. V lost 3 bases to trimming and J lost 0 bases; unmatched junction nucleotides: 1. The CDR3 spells CASSASGSNTGELFF. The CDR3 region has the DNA TGTGCCAGCAGCGCTAGCGGGTCGAACACCGGGGAGCTGTTTTTT.

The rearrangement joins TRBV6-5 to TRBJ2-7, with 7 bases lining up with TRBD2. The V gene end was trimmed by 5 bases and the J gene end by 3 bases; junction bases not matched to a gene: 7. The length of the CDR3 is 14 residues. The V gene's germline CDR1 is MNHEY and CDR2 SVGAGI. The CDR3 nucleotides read TGTGCCAGCAGTCGCCGGGACTATGGCTACGAGCAGTACTTC. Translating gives CASSRRDYGYEQYF.

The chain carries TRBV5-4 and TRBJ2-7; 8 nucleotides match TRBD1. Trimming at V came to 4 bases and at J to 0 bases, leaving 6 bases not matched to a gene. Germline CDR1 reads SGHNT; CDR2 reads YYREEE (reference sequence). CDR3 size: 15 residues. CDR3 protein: CASSPGQALSYEQYF. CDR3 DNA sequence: TGTGCCAGCAGCCCGGGACAGGCTCTCTCCTACGAGCAGTACTTC.

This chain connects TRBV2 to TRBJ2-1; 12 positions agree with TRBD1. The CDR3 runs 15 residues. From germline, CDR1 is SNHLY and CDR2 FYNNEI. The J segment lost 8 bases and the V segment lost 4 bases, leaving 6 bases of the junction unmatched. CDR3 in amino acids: CASSVGTGGRDEQFF. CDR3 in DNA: TGTGCCAGCAGTGTAGGGACAGGGGGCCGGGATGAGCAGTTCTTC.